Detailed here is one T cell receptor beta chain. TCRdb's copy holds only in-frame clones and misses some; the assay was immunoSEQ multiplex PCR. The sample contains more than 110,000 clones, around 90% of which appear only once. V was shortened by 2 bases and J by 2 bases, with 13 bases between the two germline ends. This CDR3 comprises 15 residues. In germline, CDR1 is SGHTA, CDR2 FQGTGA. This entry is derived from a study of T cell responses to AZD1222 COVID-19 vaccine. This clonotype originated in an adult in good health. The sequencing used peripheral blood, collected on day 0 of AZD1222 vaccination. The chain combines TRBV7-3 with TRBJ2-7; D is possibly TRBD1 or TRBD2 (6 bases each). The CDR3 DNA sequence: TGTGCCAGCAGCTTAGACTCCGGGGGCACCTACGAGCAGTACTTC. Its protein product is CASSLDSGGTYEQYF.